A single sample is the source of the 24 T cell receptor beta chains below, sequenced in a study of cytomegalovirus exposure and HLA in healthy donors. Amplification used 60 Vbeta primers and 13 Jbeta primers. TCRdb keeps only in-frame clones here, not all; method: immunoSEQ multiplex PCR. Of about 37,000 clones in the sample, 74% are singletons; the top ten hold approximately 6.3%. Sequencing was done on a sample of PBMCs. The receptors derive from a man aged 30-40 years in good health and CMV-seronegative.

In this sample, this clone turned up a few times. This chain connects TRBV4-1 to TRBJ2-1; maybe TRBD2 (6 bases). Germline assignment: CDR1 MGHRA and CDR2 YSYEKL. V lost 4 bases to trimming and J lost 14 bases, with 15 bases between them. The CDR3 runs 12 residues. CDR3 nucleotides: TGCGCCAGCAGCCCGATGGGGGGAGTGAAGTTCTTC. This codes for CASSPMGGVKFF.

The CDR3 bases are TGTGCCAGCAATCCAAGGAGCACCGGGGAGCTGTTTTTT. It yields the protein CASNPRSTGELFF. The chain employs TRBV6-1 and TRBJ2-2, with unresolved D. The CDR3 loop spans 13 amino acids. From germline, CDR1 is MNHNS and CDR2 SASEGT. Trimming stripped 7 bases from V and 4 bases from J, with 10 bases between.

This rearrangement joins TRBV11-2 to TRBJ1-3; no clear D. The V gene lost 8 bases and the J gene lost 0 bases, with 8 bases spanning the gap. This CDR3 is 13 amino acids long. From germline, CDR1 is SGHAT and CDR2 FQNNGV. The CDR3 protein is CASAVFSGNTIYF. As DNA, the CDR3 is TGTGCCAGCGCAGTATTCTCTGGAAACACCATATATTTT.

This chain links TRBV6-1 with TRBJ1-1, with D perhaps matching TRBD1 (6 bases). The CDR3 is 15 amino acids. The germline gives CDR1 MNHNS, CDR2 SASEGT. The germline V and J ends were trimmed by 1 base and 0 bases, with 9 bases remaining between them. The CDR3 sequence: CASSEDPGVNTEAFF. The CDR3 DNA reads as TGTGCCAGCAGTGAAGACCCAGGGGTGAACACTGAAGCTTTCTTT.

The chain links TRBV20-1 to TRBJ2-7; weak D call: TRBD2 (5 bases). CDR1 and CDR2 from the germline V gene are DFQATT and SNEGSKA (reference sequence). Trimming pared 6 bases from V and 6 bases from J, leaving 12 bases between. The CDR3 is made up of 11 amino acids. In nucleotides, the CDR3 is TGCAGTGCCTACGGGGTGGTCGAGCAGTACTTC. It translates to CSAYGVVEQYF.

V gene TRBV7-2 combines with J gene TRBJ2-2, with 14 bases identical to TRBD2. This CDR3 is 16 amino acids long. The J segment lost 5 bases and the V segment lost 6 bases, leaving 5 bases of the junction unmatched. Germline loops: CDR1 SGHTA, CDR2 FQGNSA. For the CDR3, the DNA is TGTGCCAGCAGATGGGGACTAGCGGGAGAGACCGGGGAGCTGTTTTTT. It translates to CASRWGLAGETGELFF.

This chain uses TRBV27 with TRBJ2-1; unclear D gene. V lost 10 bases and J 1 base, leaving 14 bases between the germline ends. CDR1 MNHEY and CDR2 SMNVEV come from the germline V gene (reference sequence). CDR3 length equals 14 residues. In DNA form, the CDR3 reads TGTGCCACACTACGATCCGGGTCCTACAATGAGCAGTTCTTC. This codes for CATLRSGSYNEQFF.

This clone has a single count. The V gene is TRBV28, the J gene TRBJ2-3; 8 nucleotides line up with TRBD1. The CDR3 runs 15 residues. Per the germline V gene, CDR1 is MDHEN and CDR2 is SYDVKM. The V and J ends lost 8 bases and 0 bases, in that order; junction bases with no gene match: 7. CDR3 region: CASATGGTSTDTQYF. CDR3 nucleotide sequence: TGTGCCAGCGCTACAGGGGGTACTAGCACAGATACGCAGTATTTT. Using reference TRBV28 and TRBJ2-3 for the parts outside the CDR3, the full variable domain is DVKVTQSSRYLVKRTGEKVFLECVQDMDHENMFWYRQDPGLGLRLIYFSYDVKMKEKGDIPEGYSVSREKKERFSLILESASTNQTSMYLCASATGGTSTDTQYFGPGTRLTVL.

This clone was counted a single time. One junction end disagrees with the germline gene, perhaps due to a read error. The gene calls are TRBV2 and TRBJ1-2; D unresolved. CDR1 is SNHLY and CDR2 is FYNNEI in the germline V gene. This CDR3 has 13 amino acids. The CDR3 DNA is TGTGCCAGCAGTGCGGCTCTTAGCTATGGCTACCCCTTC. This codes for CASSAALSYGYPF.

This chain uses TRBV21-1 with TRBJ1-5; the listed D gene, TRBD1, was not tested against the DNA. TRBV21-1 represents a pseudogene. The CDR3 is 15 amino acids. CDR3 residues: CASSSRTDSNQPQHF. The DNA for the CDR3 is TGTGCCAGCAGCAGTCGGACAGATAGCAATCAGCCCCAGCATTTT.

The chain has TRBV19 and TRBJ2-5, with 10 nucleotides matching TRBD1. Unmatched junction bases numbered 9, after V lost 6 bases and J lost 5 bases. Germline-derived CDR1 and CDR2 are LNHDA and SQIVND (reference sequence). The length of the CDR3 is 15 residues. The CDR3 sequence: CASRPGTGVVETQYF. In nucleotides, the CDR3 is TGTGCCAGTAGACCCGGGACAGGGGTCGTCGAGACCCAGTACTTC.

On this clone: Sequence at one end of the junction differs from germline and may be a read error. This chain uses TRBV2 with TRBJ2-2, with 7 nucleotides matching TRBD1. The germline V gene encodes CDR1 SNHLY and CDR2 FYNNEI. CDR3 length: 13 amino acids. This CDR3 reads CASNVKGAGEPFF. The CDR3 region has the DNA TGTGCCAGCAATGTGAAGGGGGCCGGGGAGCCGTTTTTT.

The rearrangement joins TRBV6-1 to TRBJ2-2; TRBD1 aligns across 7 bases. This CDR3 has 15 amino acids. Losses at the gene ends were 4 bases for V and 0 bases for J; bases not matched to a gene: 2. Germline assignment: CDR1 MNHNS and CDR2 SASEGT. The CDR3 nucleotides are TGTGCCAGCAGTGGACAGGGCACGAACACCGGGGAGCTGTTTTTT. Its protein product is CASSGQGTNTGELFF.

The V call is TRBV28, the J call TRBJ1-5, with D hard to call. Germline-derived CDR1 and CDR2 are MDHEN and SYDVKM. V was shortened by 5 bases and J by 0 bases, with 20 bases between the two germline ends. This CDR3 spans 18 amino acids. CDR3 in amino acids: CASSPRGVSRVSNQPQHF. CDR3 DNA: TGTGCCAGCAGTCCCCGGGGAGTCAGTAGGGTTAGCAATCAGCCCCAGCATTTT.

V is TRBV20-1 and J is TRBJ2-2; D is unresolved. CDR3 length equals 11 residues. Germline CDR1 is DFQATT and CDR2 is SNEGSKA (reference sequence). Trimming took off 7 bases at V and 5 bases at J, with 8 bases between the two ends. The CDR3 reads CSGRSTGELFF. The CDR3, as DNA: TGCAGTGGCAGGTCGACCGGGGAGCTGTTTTTT.

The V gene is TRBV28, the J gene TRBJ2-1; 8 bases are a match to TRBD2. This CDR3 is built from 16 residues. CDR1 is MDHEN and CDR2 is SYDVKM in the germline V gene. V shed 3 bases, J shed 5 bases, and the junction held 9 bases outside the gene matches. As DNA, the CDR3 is TGTGCCAGCAGTTTTGTTTCTAGCGGGTTTAACAATGAGCAGTTCTTC. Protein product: CASSFVSSGFNNEQFF.

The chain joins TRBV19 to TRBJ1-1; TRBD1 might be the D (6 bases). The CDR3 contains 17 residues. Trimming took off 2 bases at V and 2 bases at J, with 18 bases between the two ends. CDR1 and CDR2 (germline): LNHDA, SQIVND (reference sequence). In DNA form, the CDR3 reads TGTGCCAGTAGTATACCCGGAAGGGGAGGGGGAAACACTGAAGCTTTCTTT. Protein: CASSIPGRGGGNTEAFF.

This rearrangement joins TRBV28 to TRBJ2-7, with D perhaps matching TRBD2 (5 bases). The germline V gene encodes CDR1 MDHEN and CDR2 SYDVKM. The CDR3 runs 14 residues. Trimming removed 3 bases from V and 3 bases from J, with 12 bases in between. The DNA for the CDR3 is TGTGCCAGCAGTTTTATGGCGGGCTACTACGAGCAGTACTTC. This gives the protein CASSFMAGYYEQYF.

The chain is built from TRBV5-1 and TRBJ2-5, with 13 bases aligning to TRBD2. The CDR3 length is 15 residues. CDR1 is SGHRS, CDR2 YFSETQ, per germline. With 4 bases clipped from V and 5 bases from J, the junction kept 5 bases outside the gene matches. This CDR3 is CASSPWTSGGETQYF. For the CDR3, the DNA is TGCGCCAGCAGCCCGTGGACTAGCGGGGGCGAGACCCAGTACTTC.

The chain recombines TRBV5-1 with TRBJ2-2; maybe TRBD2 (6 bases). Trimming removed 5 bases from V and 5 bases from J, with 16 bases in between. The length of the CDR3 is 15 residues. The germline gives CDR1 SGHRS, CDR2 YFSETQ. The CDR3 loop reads CASSSFQGGTGELFF. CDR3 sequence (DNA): TGCGCCAGCAGTTCTTTCCAGGGAGGAACCGGGGAGCTGTTTTTT. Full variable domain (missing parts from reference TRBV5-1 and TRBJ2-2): KAGVTQTPRYLIKTRGQQVTLSCSPISGHRSVSWYQQTPGQGLQFLFEYFSETQRNKGNFPGRFSGRQFSNSRSEMNVSTLELGDSALYLCASSSFQGGTGELFFGEGSRLTVL.

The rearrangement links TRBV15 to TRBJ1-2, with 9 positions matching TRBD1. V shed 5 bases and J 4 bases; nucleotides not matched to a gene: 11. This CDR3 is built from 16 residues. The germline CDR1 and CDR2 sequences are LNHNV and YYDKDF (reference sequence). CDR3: CATSVTGGADPYGYTF. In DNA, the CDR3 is TGTGCCACCAGCGTTACAGGGGGCGCAGATCCCTATGGCTACACCTTC.

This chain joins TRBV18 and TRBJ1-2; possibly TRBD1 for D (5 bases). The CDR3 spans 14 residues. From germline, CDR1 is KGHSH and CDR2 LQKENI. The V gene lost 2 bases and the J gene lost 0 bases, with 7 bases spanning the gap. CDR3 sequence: CASSPGAANYGYTF. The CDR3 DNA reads TGTGCCAGCTCACCAGGGGCAGCTAACTATGGCTACACCTTC.

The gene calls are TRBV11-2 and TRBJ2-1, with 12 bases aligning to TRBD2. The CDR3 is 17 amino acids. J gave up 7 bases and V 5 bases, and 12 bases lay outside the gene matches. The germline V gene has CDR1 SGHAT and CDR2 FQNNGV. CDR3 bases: TGTGCCAGCAGCCGAATCCTCCTAGCGGGAGGGACGAATGAGCAGTTCTTC. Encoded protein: CASSRILLAGGTNEQFF.

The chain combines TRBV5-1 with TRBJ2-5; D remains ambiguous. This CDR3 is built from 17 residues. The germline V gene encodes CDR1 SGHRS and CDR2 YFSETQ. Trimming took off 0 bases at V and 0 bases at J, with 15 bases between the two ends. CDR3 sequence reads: CASSLAANAGDQETQYF. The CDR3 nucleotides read TGCGCCAGCAGCTTGGCTGCGAACGCTGGAGACCAAGAGACCCAGTACTTC.